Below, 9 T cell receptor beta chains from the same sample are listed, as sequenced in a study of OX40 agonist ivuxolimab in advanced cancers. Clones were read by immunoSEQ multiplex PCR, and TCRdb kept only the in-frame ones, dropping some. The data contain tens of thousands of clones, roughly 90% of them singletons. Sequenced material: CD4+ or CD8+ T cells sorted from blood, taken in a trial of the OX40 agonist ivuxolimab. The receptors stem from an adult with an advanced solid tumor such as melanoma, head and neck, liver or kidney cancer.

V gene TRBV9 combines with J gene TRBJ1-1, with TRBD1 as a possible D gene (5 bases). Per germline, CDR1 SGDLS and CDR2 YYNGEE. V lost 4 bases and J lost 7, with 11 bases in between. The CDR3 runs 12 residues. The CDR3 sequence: CASSPGGVEAFF. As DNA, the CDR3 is TGTGCCAGCAGCCCTGGGGGGGTTGAAGCTTTCTTT.

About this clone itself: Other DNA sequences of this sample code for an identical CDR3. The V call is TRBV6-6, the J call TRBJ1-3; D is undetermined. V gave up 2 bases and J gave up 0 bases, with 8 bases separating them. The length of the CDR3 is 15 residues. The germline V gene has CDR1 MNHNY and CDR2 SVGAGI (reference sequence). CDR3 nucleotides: TGTGCCAGCAGTTACACGGGAAGCTCTGGAAACACCATATATTTT. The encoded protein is CASSYTGSSGNTIYF.

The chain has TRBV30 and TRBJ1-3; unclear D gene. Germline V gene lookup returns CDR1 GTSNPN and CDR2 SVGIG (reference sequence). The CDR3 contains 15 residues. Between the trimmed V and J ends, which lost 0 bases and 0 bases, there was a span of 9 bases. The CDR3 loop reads CAWSVKRLSGNTIYF. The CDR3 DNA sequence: TGTGCCTGGAGTGTAAAACGGCTCTCTGGAAACACCATATATTTT.

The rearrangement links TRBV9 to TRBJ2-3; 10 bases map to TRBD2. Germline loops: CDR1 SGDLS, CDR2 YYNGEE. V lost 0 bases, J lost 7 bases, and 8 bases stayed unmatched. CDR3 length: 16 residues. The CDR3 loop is CASSVEASGGTYTQYF. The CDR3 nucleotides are TGTGCCAGCAGCGTAGAGGCTAGCGGGGGAACCTATACGCAGTATTTT.

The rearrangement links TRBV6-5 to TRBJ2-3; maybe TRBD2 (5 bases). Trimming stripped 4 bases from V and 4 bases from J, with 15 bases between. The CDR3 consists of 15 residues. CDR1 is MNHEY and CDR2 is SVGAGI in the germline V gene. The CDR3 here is CASSLGWGVADTQYF. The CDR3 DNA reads TGTGCCAGCAGTTTGGGGTGGGGAGTAGCAGATACGCAGTATTTT.

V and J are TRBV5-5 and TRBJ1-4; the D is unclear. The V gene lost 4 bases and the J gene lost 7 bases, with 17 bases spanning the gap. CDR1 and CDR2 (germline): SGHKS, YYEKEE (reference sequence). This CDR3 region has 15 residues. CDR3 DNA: TGTGCCAGCAGCCGGACCGTGGGTACGGGTGAAAAACTGTTTTTT. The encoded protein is CASSRTVGTGEKLFF.

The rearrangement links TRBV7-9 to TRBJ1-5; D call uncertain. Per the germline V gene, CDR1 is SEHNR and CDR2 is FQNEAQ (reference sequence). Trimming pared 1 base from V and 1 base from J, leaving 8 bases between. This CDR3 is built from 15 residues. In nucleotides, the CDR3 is TGTGCCAGCAGCTTAGGGCTAGGCAGCAATCAGCCCCAGCATTTT. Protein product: CASSLGLGSNQPQHF.

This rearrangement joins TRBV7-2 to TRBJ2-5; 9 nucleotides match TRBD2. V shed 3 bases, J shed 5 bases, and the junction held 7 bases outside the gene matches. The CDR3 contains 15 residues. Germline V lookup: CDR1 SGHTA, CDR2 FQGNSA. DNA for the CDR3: TGTGCCAGCAGCTTTAGCGGGGGACTGCGGGAGACCCAGTACTTC. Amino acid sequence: CASSFSGGLRETQYF.

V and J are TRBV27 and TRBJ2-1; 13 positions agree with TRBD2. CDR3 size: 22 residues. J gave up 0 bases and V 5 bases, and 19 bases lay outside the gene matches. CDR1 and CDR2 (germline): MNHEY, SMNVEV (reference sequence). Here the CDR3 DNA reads TGTGCCAGCAGTCCGAAATTCCGGACTAGCGGGGGTACACAGAGCTCCTACAATGAGCAGTTCTTC. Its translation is CASSPKFRTSGGTQSSYNEQFF.